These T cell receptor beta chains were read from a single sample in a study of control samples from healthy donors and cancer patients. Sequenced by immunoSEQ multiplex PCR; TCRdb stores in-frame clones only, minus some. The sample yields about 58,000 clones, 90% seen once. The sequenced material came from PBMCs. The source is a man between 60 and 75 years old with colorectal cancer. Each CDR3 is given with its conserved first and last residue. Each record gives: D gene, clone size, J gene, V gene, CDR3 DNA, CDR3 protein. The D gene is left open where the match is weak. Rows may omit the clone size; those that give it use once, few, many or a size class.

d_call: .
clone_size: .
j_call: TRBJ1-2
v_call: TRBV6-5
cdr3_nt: TGTGCCAGCAGTTACTCCCGGGGGTTGAATGGCTACACCTTC
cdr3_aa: CASSYSRGLNGYTF

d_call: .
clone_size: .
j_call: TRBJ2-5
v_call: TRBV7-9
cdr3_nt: TGTGCCAGCAGCTTAGGCGCAGGCCCAGAGACCCAGTACTTC
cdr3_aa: CASSLGAGPETQYF

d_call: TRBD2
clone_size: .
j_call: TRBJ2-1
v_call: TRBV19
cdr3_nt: TGTGCCAGTAGTACCGAACTAGCAAAGCGGGGTGAGCAGTTCTTC
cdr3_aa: CASSTELAKRGEQFF

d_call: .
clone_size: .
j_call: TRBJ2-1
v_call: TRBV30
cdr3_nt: TGTGCCTGGAATAACCTAGCGAAGGGTGGGCAGTTCTTC
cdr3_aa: CAWNNLAKGGQFF

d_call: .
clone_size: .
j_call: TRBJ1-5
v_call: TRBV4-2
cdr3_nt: TGTGCCAGCAGCCAAGAGGGCGAGGGACCCAATCAGCCCCAGCATTTT
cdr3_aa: CASSQEGEGPNQPQHF

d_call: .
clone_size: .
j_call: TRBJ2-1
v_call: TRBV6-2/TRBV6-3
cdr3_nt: TGTGCCAGCAGTTACTCTCCAGGAATCGGCGGTGAGCAGTTCTTC
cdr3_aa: CASSYSPGIGGEQFF

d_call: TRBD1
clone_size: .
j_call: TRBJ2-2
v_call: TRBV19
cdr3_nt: TGTGCCAGTAGCCCTCAATCGACAGGGAGTACCGGGGAGCTGTTTTTT
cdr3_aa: CASSPQSTGSTGELFF

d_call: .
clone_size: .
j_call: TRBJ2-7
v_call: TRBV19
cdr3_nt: TGTGCCAGTAGGGAGACAGGGGGGACTAGTGCGCAGTACTTC
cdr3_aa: CASRETGGTSAQYF

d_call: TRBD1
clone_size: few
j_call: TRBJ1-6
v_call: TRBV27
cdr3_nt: TGTGCCAGCAGTTTATTGGACAGGAGCTCCTATAATTCACCCCTCCACTTT
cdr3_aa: CASSLLDRSSYNSPLHF

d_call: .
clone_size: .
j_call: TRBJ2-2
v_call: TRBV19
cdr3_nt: TGTGCCAGTAGTTCTCGCCGGTCCTACACCGGGGAGCTGTTTTTT
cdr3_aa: CASSSRRSYTGELFF

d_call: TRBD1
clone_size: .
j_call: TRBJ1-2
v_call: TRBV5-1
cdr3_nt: TGCGCCAGCAGTCGAGGGACAGGGGGAGGCTACACCTTC
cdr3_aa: CASSRGTGGGYTF

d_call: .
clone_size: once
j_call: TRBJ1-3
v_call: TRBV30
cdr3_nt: TGTGCCTGCGAGTGGAGGGGGGCGCGTGGAAACACCATATATTTT
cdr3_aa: CACEWRGARGNTIYF

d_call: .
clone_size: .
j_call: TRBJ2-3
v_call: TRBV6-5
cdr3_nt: TGTGCCAGCAGCCGGACCATAAACACAGATACGCAGTATTTT
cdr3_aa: CASSRTINTDTQYF

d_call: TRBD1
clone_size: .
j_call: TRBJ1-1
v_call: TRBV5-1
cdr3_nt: TGCGCCAGCAGCTTGCAGGGGGCTGCTGAAGCTTTCTTT
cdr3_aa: CASSLQGAAEAFF

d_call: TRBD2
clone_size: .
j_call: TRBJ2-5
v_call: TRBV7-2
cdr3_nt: TGTGCCAGCAGCTTAGCGCCCCTTACTAGCGGGGGGGGCCAAGAGACCCAGTACTTC
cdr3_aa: CASSLAPLTSGGGQETQYF

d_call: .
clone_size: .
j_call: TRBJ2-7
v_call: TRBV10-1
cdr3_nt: TGCGCCGGTAGTTCGTCCTACGAGCAGTACTTC
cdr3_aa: CAGSSSYEQYF

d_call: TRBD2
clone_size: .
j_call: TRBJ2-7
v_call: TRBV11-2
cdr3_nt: TGTGCCAGCAGCCCCGGGACTACCTACGAGCAGTACTTC
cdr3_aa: CASSPGTTYEQYF

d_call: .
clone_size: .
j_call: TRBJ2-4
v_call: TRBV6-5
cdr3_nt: TGTGCCAGCAGCCTGGGAGGGGGGTTTCAGTACTTC
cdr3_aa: CASSLGGGFQYF

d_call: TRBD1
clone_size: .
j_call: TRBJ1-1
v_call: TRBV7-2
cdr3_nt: TGTGCCAGCAGCTTAATGGGACAGGGTCTCCATGAAGCTTTCTTT
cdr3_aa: CASSLMGQGLHEAFF

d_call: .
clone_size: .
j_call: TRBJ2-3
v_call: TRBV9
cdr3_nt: TGTGCCAGCAGCGCCCCTTCGGATACGCAGTATTTT
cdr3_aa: CASSAPSDTQYF

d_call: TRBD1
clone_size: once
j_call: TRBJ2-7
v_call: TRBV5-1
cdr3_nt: TGCGCCAGCAGTTCCGGGACAGGAACCTACGAGCAGTACTTC
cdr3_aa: CASSSGTGTYEQYF

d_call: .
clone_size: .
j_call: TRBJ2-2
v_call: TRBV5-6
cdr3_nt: TGTGCCAGCAGCCCTCTGGGGGGTAAGACCGGGGAGCTGTTTTTT
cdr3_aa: CASSPLGGKTGELFF

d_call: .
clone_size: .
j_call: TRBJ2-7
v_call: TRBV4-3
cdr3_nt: TGCGCCAGCAGCCAAGCCCAGGGGCTATACGAGCAGTACTTC
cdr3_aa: CASSQAQGLYEQYF